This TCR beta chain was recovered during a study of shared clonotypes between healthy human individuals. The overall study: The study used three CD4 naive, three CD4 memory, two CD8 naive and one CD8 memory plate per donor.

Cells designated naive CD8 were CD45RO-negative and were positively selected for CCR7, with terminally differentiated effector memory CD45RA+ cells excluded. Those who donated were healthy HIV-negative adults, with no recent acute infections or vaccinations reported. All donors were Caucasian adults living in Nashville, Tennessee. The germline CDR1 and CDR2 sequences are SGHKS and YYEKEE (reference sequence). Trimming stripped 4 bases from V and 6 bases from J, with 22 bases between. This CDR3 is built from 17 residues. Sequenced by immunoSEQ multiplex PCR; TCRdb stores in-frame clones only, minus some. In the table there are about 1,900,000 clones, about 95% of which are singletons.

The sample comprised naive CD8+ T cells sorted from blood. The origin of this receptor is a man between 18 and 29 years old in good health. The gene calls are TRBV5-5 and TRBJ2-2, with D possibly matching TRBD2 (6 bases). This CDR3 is CASSPGVAETPPGELFF. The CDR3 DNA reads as TGTGCCAGCAGCCCTGGGGTAGCGGAAACTCCCCCCGGGGAGCTGTTTTTT.